This TCR beta chain was found in a study of shared clonotypes between healthy human individuals. Study-level results: A limitation of the genetic and exposure-history diversity represented arose from few donors. An expected dependence of interdonor clonotype sharing on sequencing depth was noted. Naive subsets tended to show greater estimated richness than memory subsets.

This CDR3 comprises 16 residues. Trimming shortened V by 2 bases and J by 0 bases, and 13 bases separated the two germline ends. CDR1 and CDR2 from the germline V gene are WSHSY and SAAADI. This clone was seen once. What it binds is not known. In the naive CD8 group, cells lacked CD45RO and were positively selected for CCR7, so terminally differentiated effector memory CD45RA+ cells were left out. The authors' processing: ImmunoSEQ gave junction-only sequences without quality scores, so filtering differed. TCRdb's copy holds only in-frame clones and misses some; the assay was immunoSEQ multiplex PCR. V, J and clone size were drawn from that table, and D and trimming were deduced from the DNA. The sample includes millions of clones, approximately 94% seen only once; the top ten take under 2%.

The receptor was derived from a man between 18 and 29 years old in good health. Some clones in this sample may be carry-over from other donors' samples. The sample taken for sequencing was naive CD8+ T cells from PBMCs. The J gene is TRBJ1-1, the V gene TRBV10-2; TRBD1 might be the D (5 bases). The CDR3 protein is CASSEHPGRLNTEAFF. The CDR3 DNA reads as TGCGCCAGCAGTGAGCATCCGGGACGTTTGAACACTGAAGCTTTCTTT.